What follows are 27 T cell receptor beta chains derived from one specimen sequenced in a study of blood T cells in healthy people across ages. For the second PCR, which ran for about 6 to 11 cycles, a sample-barcoded 5' primer and a J-beta primer mix were used. Each CDR3 protein gets one entry after TCRdb re-called the 5' RACE reads with MiXCR. The sample lists some 1.8 million distinct CDR3 sequences; approximately 40% were seen once. Sequenced sample: blood. These receptors all stem from a human donor in good health.

This clonotype was counted a few times. V usage is TRBV7-8 and J usage is TRBJ2-1; D may be TRBD1 (7 bases). The CDR3 loop spans 15 amino acids. The V end was cut by 2 bases, the J end by 5 bases, with 13 bases between. Germline-derived CDR1 and CDR2 are SGHVS and FQNEAQ. CDR3 region: CASSLRRDRNNEQFF. CDR3 in DNA: TGTGCCAGCAGCTTAAGGCGGGACAGAAACAATGAGCAGTTCTTC.

This clonotype was observed a handful of times. The rearrangement uses TRBV10-3 and TRBJ2-7; 10 bases agree with TRBD1. The CDR3 totals 18 residues. CDR1 and CDR2 (germline): ENHRY, SYGVKD. Unmatched junction bases numbered 14, after V lost 4 bases and J lost 2 bases. The CDR3 sequence: CAISVRLRGTGVPYEQYF. The CDR3 nucleotides are TGTGCCATCAGTGTTCGTTTACGCGGGACAGGGGTTCCCTACGAGCAGTACTTC.

This clonotype was counted between two and nine times. This chain connects TRBV20-1 to TRBJ1-2, with D unclear. CDR1 and CDR2 from the germline V gene are DFQATT and SNEGSKA (reference sequence). Trimming cost V 3 bases and J 7 bases, with 0 bases left between them. There are 8 residues in the CDR3. Here the CDR3 reads CSASGYTF. Written as DNA, the CDR3 is TGCAGTGCTAGTGGCTACACCTTC.

There are a few counts of this clonotype. V is TRBV9 and J is TRBJ1-2, with D unclear. Germline CDR1 is SGDLS and CDR2 is YYNGEE. CDR3 length equals 13 residues. Trimming removed 0 bases from V and 5 bases from J, with 8 bases in between. The CDR3, as DNA: TGTGCCAGCAGCGTAGAGGCAGATTATGGCTACACCTTC. It translates to CASSVEADYGYTF. Complete variable domain (other parts from reference TRBV9 and TRBJ1-2): DSGVTQTPKHLITATGQRVTLRCSPRSGDLSVYWYQQSLDQGLQFLIQYYNGEERAKGNILERFSAQQFPDLHSELNLSSLELGDSALYFCASSVEADYGYTFGSGTRLTVV.

V usage is TRBV21-1 and J usage is TRBJ2-5; no check of the table's D call, TRBD1, against the DNA was made. TRBV21-1 counts as a pseudogene. The CDR3 is 13 amino acids. The CDR3 sequence is CASSKIRGREQYF. The CDR3, as DNA: TGTGCCAGCAGCAAAATAAGGGGCCGGGAGCAGTACTTC.

The table lists this clonotype with a few counts. The chain is built from TRBV29-1 and TRBJ2-5; 8 bases map to TRBD2. V lost 6 bases to trimming and J lost 5 bases; unmatched junction nucleotides: 5. The CDR3 consists of 12 residues. Germline V CDR1 and CDR2: SQVTM, ANQGSEA. The CDR3 loop is CSVYRGGETQYF. CDR3 DNA: TGCAGCGTCTATCGCGGGGGGGAGACCCAGTACTTC.

The rearrangement joins TRBV6-6 to TRBJ2-7; tentative D call: TRBD1 (6 bases). From germline, CDR1 is MNHNY and CDR2 SVGAGI (reference sequence). The V and J ends lost 10 bases and 2 bases respectively, with 9 bases between them. This CDR3 has 11 amino acids. The CDR3 sequence: CAKQGPYEQYF. CDR3 bases: TGTGCCAAACAGGGCCCCTACGAGCAGTACTTC.

The V gene is TRBV9, the J gene TRBJ1-2; no reliable D call. V lost 4 bases and J 1 base, leaving 17 bases between the germline ends. Germline lookup yields CDR1 SGDLS and CDR2 YYNGEE. This CDR3 has 16 residues. CDR3: CASSPTPGTINYGYTF. CDR3 coding DNA: TGTGCCAGCAGCCCCACCCCGGGAACTATTAACTATGGCTACACCTTC.

This clonotype has only a few counts. V usage is TRBV18 and J usage is TRBJ2-1, with D maybe TRBD1 (5 bases). The CDR3 is 15 amino acids. The V end lost 2 bases, the J end lost 3 bases, and 11 bases lay between the germline ends. CDR1 KGHSH and CDR2 LQKENI come from the germline V gene. The DNA for the CDR3 is TGTGCCAGCTCACCATCTACAGGAGACTACAATGAGCAGTTCTTC. Its protein is CASSPSTGDYNEQFF.

This clonotype has more than one count but fewer than ten. The V call is TRBV12-3 or TRBV12-4, the J call TRBJ2-7; D remains unclear. V dropped 8 bases and J dropped 7 bases, with 12 bases sitting between them. CDR3 size: 11 residues. The CDR3 nucleotides are TGTGCCAGCCGAGCCTATGGGGAGCAGTACTTC. It codes for CASRAYGEQYF.

In its sample, this clonotype was seen a few times. The chain carries TRBV12-5 and TRBJ1-1, with a weak D call TRBD1 (6 bases). There are 12 residues in the CDR3. Trimming removed 6 bases at V and 8 bases at J, with 13 bases between. Germline lookup yields CDR1 LGHNT and CDR2 FRNRAP. The CDR3 protein is CASGGFDREAFF. DNA of the CDR3: TGTGCTAGTGGCGGATTCGACAGGGAAGCTTTCTTT. Full variable domain (outside the CDR3, taken from reference TRBV12-5 and TRBJ1-1): DARVTQTPRHKVTEMGQEVTMRCQPILGHNTVFWYRQTMMQGLELLAYFRNRAPLDDSGMPKDRFSAEMPDATLATLKIQPSEPRDSAVYFCASGGFDREAFFGQGTRLTVV.

The chain combines TRBV30 with TRBJ2-7, with 9 bases matching TRBD1. Germline values: CDR1 GTSNPN, CDR2 SVGIG (reference sequence). The CDR3 has 15 residues. The V gene end was trimmed by 2 bases and the J gene end by 2 bases; junction bases not matched to a gene: 7. The CDR3 DNA follows: TGTGCCTGGAGTTTGGACAGGGGAAGAGCCTACGAGCAGTACTTC. Translation gives CAWSLDRGRAYEQYF. The full variable domain, completed using reference TRBV30 and TRBJ2-7, is SQTIHQWPATLVQPVGSPLSLECTVEGTSNPNLYWYRQAAGRGLQLLFYSVGIGQISSEVPQNLSASRPQDRQFILSSKKLLLSDSGFYLCAWSLDRGRAYEQYFGPGTRLTVT.

The chain uses TRBV20-1 and TRBJ2-5; D not certain. The V and J ends lost 3 bases and 3 bases respectively, with 17 bases between them. CDR1 and CDR2 from the germline V gene are DFQATT and SNEGSKA (reference sequence). CDR3 length equals 15 residues. This CDR3 reads CSARDLGSPKETQYF. CDR3 sequence (DNA): TGCAGTGCTAGGGATCTGGGCTCGCCAAAAGAGACCCAGTACTTC.

This chain uses TRBV6-5 with TRBJ1-2; a weak D match, TRBD1 (6 bases). Germline V gene sequence: CDR1 MNHEY, CDR2 SVGAGI. The CDR3 has 13 residues. V gave up 6 bases and J gave up 4 bases, with 12 bases separating them. In DNA form, the CDR3 reads TGTGCCAGCAGGGCAGGGGTCTTCTATGGCTACACCTTC. The encoded protein is CASRAGVFYGYTF.

To note about this clonotype: The junction departs from germline at one end; a sequencing error may be responsible. This chain joins TRBV7-9 and TRBJ1-2; D not resolved. CDR1 is SEHNR and CDR2 is FQNEAQ in the germline V gene (reference sequence). This CDR3 region has 13 residues. The CDR3 spells CAGSPDGRYGYTF. CDR3 nucleotide sequence: TGTGCCGGCAGCCCGGATGGACGGTATGGCTACACCTTC.

This clonotype was observed a few times. V is TRBV29-1 and J is TRBJ1-4, with 8 bases fitting TRBD1. The CDR3 runs 14 residues. Germline CDR1 SQVTM, CDR2 ANQGSEA. V shed 6 bases and J 5 bases; nucleotides not matched to a gene: 8. The DNA for the CDR3 is TGCAGCGTCGCTAGGACAGGGCTAAATGAAAAACTGTTTTTT. It codes for CSVARTGLNEKLFF.

In this sample, this clonotype turned up once. This chain connects TRBV29-1 to TRBJ2-4; 7 bases match TRBD1. The assigned J gene may be wrong: the sequence end matches TRBJ2-5 better. Germline CDR1 is SQVTM and CDR2 is ANQGSEA. CDR3 length: 12 amino acids. CDR3 in DNA: TGCAGCGGGGGACAGTTAGAAGAGACCCAGTACTTC. Translation: CSGGQLEETQYF.

For the CDR3, the DNA is TGTGCCATCAGTGAGTCGCCGGGCGGCTACACCTTC. This encodes CAISESPGGYTF. The chain uses TRBV10-3 and TRBJ1-2; D gene uncertain. V shed 0 bases and J shed 8 bases, with 7 bases lying between them. CDR3 size: 12 residues. Germline V lookup: CDR1 ENHRY, CDR2 SYGVKD.

The genes are TRBV5-1 and TRBJ2-4; perhaps TRBD2 as D (8 bases). Deletions cut 3 bases from V and 0 bases from J, with 31 bases between. CDR1 SGHRS and CDR2 YFSETQ come from the germline V gene. This CDR3 has 22 amino acids. CDR3 DNA sequence: TGCGCCAGCAGCTCAACCGGGACAGCGGGGGATTTGGGGTTTATAGCCAAAAACATTCAGTACTTC. This sequence encodes CASSSTGTAGDLGFIAKNIQYF.

This clonotype was detected only once. This chain links TRBV7-9 with TRBJ2-3; D is possibly TRBD1 or TRBD2 (5 bases each). From germline, CDR1 is SEHNR and CDR2 FQNEAQ (reference sequence). V lost 5 bases and J 8 bases, leaving 20 bases between the germline ends. The CDR3 loop spans 15 amino acids. CDR3 region: CASSPTSIRGATQYF. The CDR3 nucleotides read TGTGCCAGCAGCCCAACTAGTATTAGGGGAGCTACGCAGTATTTT. The variable domain in full, with the rest retrieved from reference TRBV7-9 and TRBJ2-3, is DTGVSQNPRHKITKRGQNVTFRCDPISEHNRLYWYRQTLGQGPEFLTYFQNEAQLEKSRLLSDRFSAERPKGSFSTLEIQRTEQGDSAMYLCASSPTSIRGATQYFGPGTRLTVL.

The sample holds one count of this clonotype. This may be a read error, as it is one base from a much larger clone. This chain connects TRBV6-5 to TRBJ2-6; D might be TRBD1 (5 bases). This CDR3 spans 17 amino acids. Trimming cost V 2 bases and J 3 bases, with 14 bases left between them. Looked up from germline, CDR1 is MNHEY and CDR2 is SVGAGI. The CDR3 reads CASSYTRRVYGANVLTF. CDR3 coding DNA: TGTGCCAGCAGTTACACCCGCAGGGTATATGGGGCCAACGTCCTGACTTTC.

This clonotype appeared many times. The chain has TRBV12-3 or TRBV12-4 and TRBJ2-5, with 7 bases lining up with TRBD1. The trim removed 5 bases at V and 5 bases at J, leaving 5 bases unmatched. This CDR3 region has 13 residues. The CDR3 reads CASSAGGWETQYF. CDR3 DNA: TGTGCCAGCAGTGCAGGGGGTTGGGAGACCCAGTACTTC.

This clonotype has more than one count but fewer than ten. The chain couples TRBV27 to TRBJ2-5, with 10 bases aligning to TRBD2. Germline CDR1 is MNHEY and CDR2 is SMNVEV (reference sequence). CDR3 length: 17 residues. Germline trimming cut 1 base from V and 5 bases from J; bases unmatched to any gene: 10. The CDR3 DNA is TGTGCCAGCAGTTTATTACCCCCTAGCGGGGGTTTCGAGACCCAGTACTTC. Amino acids: CASSLLPPSGGFETQYF.

The chain recombines TRBV7-2 with TRBJ2-3; D is ambiguous. Trimming took 5 bases from V and 4 from J, leaving 13 bases between them. Germline CDR1 and CDR2: SGHTA and FQGNSA. The CDR3 length is 14 residues. DNA of the CDR3: TGTGCCAGCAGCACGCCCGGACGGCCAGATACGCAGTATTTT. It yields the protein CASSTPGRPDTQYF.

The chain combines TRBV7-2 with TRBJ2-3, with TRBD2 matching 9 bases. Trimming removed 1 base from V and 7 bases from J; junction bases left unmatched: 6. Germline values: CDR1 SGHTA, CDR2 FQGNSA. CDR3 length equals 15 residues. The CDR3 loop is CASSLVGSGGHTQYF. CDR3 sequence (DNA): TGTGCCAGCAGCTTAGTTGGTAGCGGGGGCCATACGCAGTATTTT.

In its sample, this clonotype was seen a few times. The chain couples TRBV7-3 to TRBJ2-5, with a possible D match to TRBD1 (5 bases). This CDR3 has 13 residues. Germline V lookup: CDR1 SGHTA, CDR2 FQGTGA. Trimming cost V 6 bases and J 3 bases, with 11 bases left between them. The DNA for the CDR3 is TGTGCCAGCAGTCCAGACAGCGAAGAGACCCAGTACTTC. Translation: CASSPDSEETQYF. The full variable domain, with the rest looked up from reference TRBV7-3 and TRBJ2-5, is GAGVSQTPSNKVTEKGKYVELRCDPISGHTALYWYRQSLGQGPEFLIYFQGTGAADDSGLPNDRFFAVRPEGSVSTLKIQRTERGDSAVYLCASSPDSEETQYFGPGTRLLVL.

This chain connects TRBV4-1 to TRBJ1-2; D unresolved. Per germline, CDR1 MGHRA and CDR2 YSYEKL. The CDR3 is 14 residues long. Trimming took off 1 base at V and 6 bases at J, with 12 bases between the two ends. The CDR3 sequence is CASSQGGSGNGYTF. The CDR3 DNA reads TGCGCCAGCAGCCAAGGGGGATCCGGGAATGGCTACACCTTC.